Described below is a single T cell receptor (beta chain) sequence and its context. These data originate in a study of blood T cell repertoires in COVID-19. This table comes from immunoSEQ multiplex PCR, and its TCRdb copy is limited to in-frame clones, with some not included. The sample includes about 83,000 clones, around 87% of them seen just once. The CDR3 length is 14 residues. The V gene's germline CDR1 is SEHNR and CDR2 FQNEAQ (reference sequence). V was trimmed by 1 base and J by 6 bases, leaving 10 bases between them. The chain has TRBV7-9 and TRBJ1-5; D remains ambiguous. This clonotype was obtained from a woman aged 50 to 60 with active or convalescent COVID-19. The specimen was peripheral blood. CDR3 amino acids: CASSLGGFSQPQHF. For the CDR3, the DNA is TGTGCCAGCAGCTTAGGAGGGTTTAGTCAGCCCCAGCATTTT.